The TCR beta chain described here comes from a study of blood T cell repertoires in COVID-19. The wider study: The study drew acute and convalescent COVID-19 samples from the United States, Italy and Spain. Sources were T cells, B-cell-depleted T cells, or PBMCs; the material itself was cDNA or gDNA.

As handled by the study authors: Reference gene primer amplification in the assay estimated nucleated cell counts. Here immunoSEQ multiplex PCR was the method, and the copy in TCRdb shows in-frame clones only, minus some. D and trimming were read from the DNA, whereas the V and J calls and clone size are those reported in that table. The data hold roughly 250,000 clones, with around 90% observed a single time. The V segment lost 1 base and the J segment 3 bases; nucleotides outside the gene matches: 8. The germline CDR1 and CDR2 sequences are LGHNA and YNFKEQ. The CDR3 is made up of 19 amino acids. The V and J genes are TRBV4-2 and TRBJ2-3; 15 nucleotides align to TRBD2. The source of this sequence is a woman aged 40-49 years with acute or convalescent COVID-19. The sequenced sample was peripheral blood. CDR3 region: CASSQGRTSGGAGTDTQYF. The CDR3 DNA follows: TGTGCCAGCAGCCAAGGGAGGACTAGCGGGGGGGCAGGGACAGATACGCAGTATTTT.